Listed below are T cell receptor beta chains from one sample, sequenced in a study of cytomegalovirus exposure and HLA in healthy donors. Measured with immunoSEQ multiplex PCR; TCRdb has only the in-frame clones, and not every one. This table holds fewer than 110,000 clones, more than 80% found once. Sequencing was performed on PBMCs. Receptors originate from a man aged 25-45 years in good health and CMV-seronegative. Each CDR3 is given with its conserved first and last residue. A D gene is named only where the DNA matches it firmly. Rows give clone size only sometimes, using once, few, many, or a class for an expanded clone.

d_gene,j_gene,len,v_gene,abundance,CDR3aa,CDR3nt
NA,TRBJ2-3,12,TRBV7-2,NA,CASSPVGNTQYF,TGTGCCAGCAGCCCAGTCGGGAATACGCAGTATTTT
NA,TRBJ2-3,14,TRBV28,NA,CASSDTYRTDTQYF,TGTGCCAGCAGTGACACCTATCGCACAGATACGCAGTATTTT
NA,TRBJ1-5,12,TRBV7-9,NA,CASQGGDQPQHF,TGTGCCAGTCAGGGAGGAGATCAGCCCCAGCATTTT
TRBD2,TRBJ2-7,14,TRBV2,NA,CASSDVAGVGEQYF,TGTGCCAGCAGTGACGTAGCGGGAGTGGGGGAGCAGTACTTC
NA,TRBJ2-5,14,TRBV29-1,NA,CSVEDRQYQETQYF,TGCAGCGTTGAAGATCGCCAGTATCAAGAGACCCAGTACTTC
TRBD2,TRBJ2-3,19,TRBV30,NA,CAWGPGTSGSNRGADTQYF,TGTGCCTGGGGACCCGGGACTAGCGGGAGTAATAGGGGAGCAGATACGCAGTATTTT
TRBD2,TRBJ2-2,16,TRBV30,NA,CAWDPRDYAITGELFF,TGTGCCTGGGACCCTCGGGACTACGCTATCACCGGGGAGCTGTTTTTT
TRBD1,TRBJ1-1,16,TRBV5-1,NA,CASSLLPGGMNTEAFF,TGCGCCAGCAGCTTACTTCCAGGGGGCATGAACACTGAAGCTTTCTTT
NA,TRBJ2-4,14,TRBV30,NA,CAWSAMTGLDIQYF,TGTGCCTGGAGTGCAATGACAGGTTTGGACATTCAGTACTTC
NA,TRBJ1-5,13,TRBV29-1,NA,CSVGEGGNQPQHF,TGCAGCGTTGGGGAGGGGGGCAATCAGCCCCAGCATTTT
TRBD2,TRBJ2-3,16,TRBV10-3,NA,CAISESGASGSDTQYF,TGTGCCATCAGTGAGTCCGGCGCTAGCGGGTCAGATACGCAGTATTTT
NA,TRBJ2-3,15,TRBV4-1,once,CASSQERGPTDTQYF,TGCGCCAGCAGCCAAGAGCGGGGGCCCACAGATACGCAGTATTTT
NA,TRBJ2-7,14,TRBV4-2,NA,CASSPGNGAYEQYF,TGTGCCAGCAGTCCCGGGAATGGAGCCTACGAGCAGTACTTC
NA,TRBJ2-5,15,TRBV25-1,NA,CASSEGGRRKETQYF,TGTGCCAGCAGTGAAGGGGGGAGGCGGAAAGAGACCCAGTACTTC
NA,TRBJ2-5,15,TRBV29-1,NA,CSVDRHTAMEETQYF,TGCAGCGTTGATCGACATACCGCTATGGAAGAGACCCAGTACTTC
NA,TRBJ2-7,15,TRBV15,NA,CATSRGQGVSYEQYF,TGTGCCACCAGCAGAGGTCAAGGGGTCTCCTACGAGCAGTACTTC
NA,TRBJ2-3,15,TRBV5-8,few,CASSHGGRSSDTQYF,TGTGCCAGCAGCCATGGTGGGAGGAGTTCAGATACGCAGTATTTT
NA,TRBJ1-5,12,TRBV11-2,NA,CASSLAGQAQHF,TGTGCCAGCAGCTTAGCCGGCCAGGCCCAGCATTTT
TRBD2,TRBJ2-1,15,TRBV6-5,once,CASSYSGLADNEQFF,TGTGCCAGCAGTTACTCGGGACTAGCGGACAATGAGCAGTTCTTC
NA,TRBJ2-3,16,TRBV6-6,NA,CASSSLDRPHTDTQYF,TGTGCCAGCAGCTCACTCGACAGGCCCCACACAGATACGCAGTATTTT
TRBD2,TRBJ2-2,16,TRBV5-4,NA,CASSRGAGVVVGELFF,TGTGCCAGCAGTCGGGGCGCGGGAGTAGTAGTCGGGGAGCTGTTTTTT
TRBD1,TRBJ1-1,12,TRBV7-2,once,CASRAGTGGTFF,TGTGCCAGCAGGGCCGGGACAGGGGGTACTTTCTTT
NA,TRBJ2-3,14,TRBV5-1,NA,CASSLSSSTDTQYF,TGCGCCAGCAGCTTATCGTCTAGCACAGATACGCAGTATTTT
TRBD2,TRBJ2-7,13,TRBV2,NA,CASSLGLGYEQYF,TGTGCCAGCAGTCTGGGACTAGGCTACGAGCAGTACTTC
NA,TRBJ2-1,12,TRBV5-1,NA,CASSQGYNEQFF,TGCGCCAGCAGCCAGGGCTACAATGAGCAGTTCTTC
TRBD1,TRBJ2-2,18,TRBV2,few,CATQRNPRSTGGDGELFF,TGTGCCACCCAAAGAAATCCCCGGTCGACAGGGGGTGACGGGGAGCTGTTTTTT
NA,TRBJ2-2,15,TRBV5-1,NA,CASSFRGFNTGELFF,TGCGCCAGCAGCTTCAGGGGTTTTAACACCGGGGAGCTGTTTTTT
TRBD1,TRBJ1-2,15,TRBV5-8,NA,CASSPRSGTGGGYTF,TGTGCCAGCAGCCCCCGGTCTGGGACAGGGGGTGGCTACACCTTC
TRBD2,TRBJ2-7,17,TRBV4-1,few,CASSSPGGFGDSTGQYF,TGCGCCAGCAGCTCCCCGGGGGGGTTCGGGGATAGTACCGGGCAGTACTTC
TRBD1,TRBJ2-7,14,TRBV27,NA,CASSHRGRNHEQYF,TGTGCCAGCAGCCACAGGGGGCGCAACCACGAGCAGTACTTC
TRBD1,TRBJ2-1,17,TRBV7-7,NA,CASRPGQGHIFYNEQFF,TGTGCCAGCAGACCGGGACAGGGCCATATTTTCTACAATGAGCAGTTCTTC
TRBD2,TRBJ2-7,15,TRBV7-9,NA,CASSFRAGGPTEQYF,TGTGCCAGCAGCTTTCGAGCGGGAGGACCTACCGAGCAGTACTTC
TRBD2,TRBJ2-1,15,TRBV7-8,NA,CASRLSREGYNEQFF,TGTGCCAGCAGACTGTCGCGGGAGGGCTACAATGAGCAGTTCTTC
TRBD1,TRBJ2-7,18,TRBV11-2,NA,CASSLISRDRGSSYEQYF,TGTGCCAGCAGCTTAATTTCAAGGGACAGGGGATCCTCCTACGAGCAGTACTTC
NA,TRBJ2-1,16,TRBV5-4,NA,CASSLVRQHFYNEQFF,TGTGCCAGCAGCTTAGTTCGACAGCACTTCTACAATGAGCAGTTCTTC
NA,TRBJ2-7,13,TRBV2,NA,CASSLGGSREQYF,TGTGCCAGCAGTTTGGGAGGTTCAAGGGAGCAGTACTTC
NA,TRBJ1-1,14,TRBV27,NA,CASSLAGFGAEAFF,TGTGCCAGCAGTTTAGCCGGGTTCGGCGCTGAAGCTTTCTTT
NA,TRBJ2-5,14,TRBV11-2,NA,CASSLDRLGGAQYF,TGTGCCAGCAGCTTAGATAGACTCGGAGGGGCCCAGTACTTC
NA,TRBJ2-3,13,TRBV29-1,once,CSVEGSSTDTQYF,TGCAGCGTTGAGGGCAGTTCCACAGATACGCAGTATTTT
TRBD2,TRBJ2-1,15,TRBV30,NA,CAWSPGLAGGNEQFF,TGTGCCTGGAGCCCCGGACTAGCGGGAGGGAATGAGCAGTTCTTC
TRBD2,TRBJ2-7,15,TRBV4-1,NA,CASSHNSGTPYEQYF,TGCGCCAGCAGCCATAATAGCGGGACGCCCTACGAGCAGTACTTC
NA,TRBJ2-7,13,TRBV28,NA,CASSSFGGYEQYF,TGTGCCAGCAGTTCTTTCGGGGGCTACGAGCAGTACTTC
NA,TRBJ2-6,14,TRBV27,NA,CASSYSSGANVLTF,TGTGCCAGCAGTTACTCCTCTGGGGCCAACGTCCTGACTTTC
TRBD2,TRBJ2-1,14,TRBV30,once,CAWTSGRATNEQFF,TGTGCCTGGACTAGCGGGAGGGCCACCAATGAGCAGTTCTTC
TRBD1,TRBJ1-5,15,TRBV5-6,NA,CASSSSSRGDQPQHF,TGTGCCAGCAGCTCCTCGAGCAGGGGGGATCAGCCCCAGCATTTT
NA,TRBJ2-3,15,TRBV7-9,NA,CASSSTISSTDTQYF,TGTGCCAGCAGCTCAACTATCTCTAGCACAGATACGCAGTATTTT
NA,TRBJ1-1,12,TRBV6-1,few,CASKRRDTEAFF,TGTGCCAGCAAACGGCGGGACACTGAAGCTTTCTTT
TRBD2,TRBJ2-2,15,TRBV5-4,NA,CASSSGGRVTGELFF,TGTGCCAGCAGCTCGGGCGGGAGAGTCACCGGGGAGCTGTTTTTT